The 15 T cell receptor beta chains given below trace back to one sample, sequenced in a study of blood T cell repertoires in COVID-19. TCRdb's copy holds only in-frame clones and misses some; the assay was immunoSEQ multiplex PCR. This table has 200,000 to 250,000 clones, 80% appearing once. The sequenced sample consisted of peripheral blood. The receptors shown here come from a woman in her sixties or seventies with acute or convalescent COVID-19.

The chain joins TRBV15 to TRBJ2-5, with 10 positions matching TRBD2. With 1 base clipped from V and 5 bases from J, the junction kept 16 bases outside the gene matches. This CDR3 is 19 amino acids long. Germline assignment: CDR1 LNHNV and CDR2 YYDKDF (reference sequence). The CDR3 nucleotides read TGTGCCACCAGCAGAGGAACGGACAGTCTAGCGGGAGCGGTGGAGACCCAGTACTTC. It translates to CATSRGTDSLAGAVETQYF.

This chain's CDR3 is CASSLRSPGINQPQHF. The CDR3 nucleotides read TGTGCCAGCAGTTTACGGTCGCCAGGGATCAATCAGCCCCAGCATTTT. The chain uses TRBV27 and TRBJ1-5; D is perhaps TRBD1 (5 bases). From germline, CDR1 is MNHEY and CDR2 SMNVEV (reference sequence). The CDR3 runs 16 residues. The V end lost 2 bases, the J end lost 3 bases, and 14 bases lay between the germline ends.

The rearrangement links TRBV27 to TRBJ2-2; perhaps TRBD1 as D (6 bases). Germline CDR1 reads MNHEY; CDR2 reads SMNVEV (reference sequence). The CDR3 loop spans 15 amino acids. V gave up 8 bases and J gave up 5 bases, with 18 bases separating them. The CDR3 is CASRRGSLGTGELFF. Here the CDR3 DNA reads TGTGCCAGCCGCAGGGGCAGTCTCGGGACCGGGGAGCTGTTTTTT.

This rearrangement joins TRBV6-6 to TRBJ2-3; 9 nucleotides agree with TRBD2. CDR3 size: 16 residues. CDR1 and CDR2 (germline): MNHNY, SVGAGI (reference sequence). V shed 0 bases and J 0 bases; nucleotides not matched to a gene: 1. Written as DNA, the CDR3 is TGTGCCAGCAGTTACTCGCGGGGGGGGAGCACAGATACGCAGTATTTT. Encoded protein: CASSYSRGGSTDTQYF.

The CDR3 DNA reads TGTGCCATCAGTGAATGGGGAGATGAAGCTTTCTTT. It translates to CAISEWGDEAFF. This chain links TRBV10-3 with TRBJ1-1; the D is unclear. The CDR3 has 12 amino acids. V lost 3 bases to trimming and J lost 7 bases, with 9 bases between them. Germline V gives CDR1 ENHRY, CDR2 SYGVKD.

This clone was seen a handful of times. The gene calls are TRBV5-5 and TRBJ2-1, with a weak D call TRBD2 (5 bases). The CDR3 loop spans 15 amino acids. V was cut by 2 bases and J by 0 bases, with 9 bases left in between. Germline CDR1 reads SGHKS; CDR2 reads YYEKEE (reference sequence). CDR3 sequence: CASSLEGLSYNEQFF. The DNA of the CDR3 is TGTGCCAGCAGCTTAGAGGGCCTCTCCTACAATGAGCAGTTCTTC.

The chain employs TRBV19 and TRBJ2-1; D is possibly TRBD2 (5 bases). This CDR3 is 12 amino acids long. Trimming removed 3 bases from V and 10 bases from J, with 10 bases in between. CDR1 and CDR2 (germline): LNHDA, SQIVND (reference sequence). DNA for the CDR3: TGTGCCAGTAGTATTAATCGCGGGGAGCAGTTCTTC. Translation: CASSINRGEQFF.

The chain combines TRBV19 with TRBJ1-2; unclear D gene. Germline V gene lookup returns CDR1 LNHDA and CDR2 SQIVND (reference sequence). V lost 7 bases, J lost 4 bases, and 19 bases lay in between. This CDR3 is built from 15 residues. The CDR3 nucleotides read TGTGCCAGTAACCGACCTCAGGACGAGGGCTATGGCTACACCTTC. Translated: CASNRPQDEGYGYTF.

This clone has a handful of counts. The rearrangement links TRBV5-1 to TRBJ1-1; D not resolved. Germline V gene lookup returns CDR1 SGHRS and CDR2 YFSETQ. CDR3 size: 15 residues. V was trimmed by 4 bases and J by 5 bases, leaving 18 bases between them. CDR3 loop: CASSQSTVGETEAFF. The CDR3 DNA follows: TGCGCCAGCAGCCAGAGCACAGTGGGAGAAACTGAAGCTTTCTTT. The whole variable domain, filled in from reference TRBV5-1 and TRBJ1-1, reads KAGVTQTPRYLIKTRGQQVTLSCSPISGHRSVSWYQQTPGQGLQFLFEYFSETQRNKGNFPGRFSGRQFSNSRSEMNVSTLELGDSALYLCASSQSTVGETEAFFGQGTRLTVV.

The chain recombines TRBV5-1 with TRBJ2-2; possible D gene TRBD1, 6 bases. The CDR3 has 15 amino acids. With 2 bases removed from V and 5 bases from J, the gap between germline ends came to 13 bases. Germline V gene sequence: CDR1 SGHRS, CDR2 YFSETQ. CDR3 nucleotide sequence: TGCGCCAGCAGCTTACAACAGGGTAATACCGGGGAGCTGTTTTTT. Translating it yields CASSLQQGNTGELFF.

The table lists this clone with many counts. The gene calls are TRBV7-3 and TRBJ2-1; D remains unclear. V lost 1 base to trimming and J lost 5 bases, with 9 bases between them. This CDR3 has 14 amino acids. Germline V gene sequence: CDR1 SGHTA, CDR2 FQGTGA. CDR3 region: CASSLIVSHNEQFF. Written as DNA, the CDR3 is TGTGCCAGCAGCTTAATCGTTAGCCACAATGAGCAGTTCTTC.

The chain has TRBV20-1 and TRBJ1-4; D gene unclear. Germline CDR1 and CDR2: DFQATT and SNEGSKA (reference sequence). V gave up 6 bases and J gave up 8 bases, with 10 bases separating them. CDR3 length equals 11 residues. CDR3 sequence (DNA): TGCAGTGCGAGTCAGAGGGAAAAACTGTTTTTT. Translating gives CSASQREKLFF.

This clone has only a few counts. This sequence joins TRBV3-1 (or the pseudogene TRBV3-2) and TRBJ1-1; TRBD1 is a possible D gene (5 bases). V was shortened by 5 bases and J by 1 base, with 20 bases between the two germline ends. The CDR3 spans 17 residues. Germline values: CDR1 LGHDT, CDR2 YNNKEL (reference sequence). CDR3 sequence (DNA): TGTGCCAGCAGCGGATGGGGGGGAGAGGGAGGGAACACTGAAGCTTTCTTT. This codes for CASSGWGGEGGNTEAFF.

This chain connects TRBV3-1 (or the pseudogene TRBV3-2) to TRBJ1-5; D perhaps matches TRBD1 (5 bases). V dropped 4 bases and J dropped 3 bases, with 13 bases sitting between them. The CDR3 extends over 15 amino acids. The germline V gene has CDR1 LGHDT and CDR2 YNNKEL (reference sequence). The CDR3 coding sequence is TGTGCCAGCAGCCCACAGGTTTCGGACAATCAGCCCCAGCATTTT. Residues: CASSPQVSDNQPQHF.

This clone showed up just a few times. The chain links TRBV2 to TRBJ2-2; D is perhaps TRBD1 (5 bases). Looked up from germline, CDR1 is SNHLY and CDR2 is FYNNEI. The CDR3 is made up of 15 amino acids. V lost 1 base and J lost 0, with 6 bases in between. CDR3 in amino acids: CASSEVRANTGELFF. The CDR3 bases are TGTGCCAGCAGTGAAGTCAGGGCGAACACCGGGGAGCTGTTTTTT.